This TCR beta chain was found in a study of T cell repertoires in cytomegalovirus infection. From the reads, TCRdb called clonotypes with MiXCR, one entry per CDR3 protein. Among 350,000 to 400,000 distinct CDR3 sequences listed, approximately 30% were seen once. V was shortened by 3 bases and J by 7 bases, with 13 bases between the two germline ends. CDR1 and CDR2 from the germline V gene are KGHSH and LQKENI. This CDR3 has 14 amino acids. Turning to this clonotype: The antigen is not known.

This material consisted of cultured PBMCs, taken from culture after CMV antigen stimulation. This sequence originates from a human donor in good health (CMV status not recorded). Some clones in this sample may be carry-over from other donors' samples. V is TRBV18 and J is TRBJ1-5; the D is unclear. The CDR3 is CASSPMEEGQPQHF. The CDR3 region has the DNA TGTGCCAGCTCACCCATGGAGGAAGGGCAGCCCCAGCATTTT.